The source of this T cell receptor (beta chain) is a study of CD8+CD57+ T cells in acquired aplastic anemia. In the study overall: Sorted CD4+ plus CD8+ cells gave DNA averaging about 3.2 ug.

Notes on the study in general: Shared by patients and controls, 25 to 35 CD8+ CDR3s were abundant in patients.

A note on this clonotype: The antigen is unknown.

TCR beta VDJ and CDR3 profiles were obtained from a genomic DNA template. TCRdb processed the reads anew with MiXCR; each CDR3 protein has one entry. The sample includes around 430,000 distinct CDR3 sequences, under 40% of them seen just once. Germline assignment: CDR1 LGHDT and CDR2 YNNKEL (reference sequence). The CDR3 extends over 12 amino acids. Trimming removed 11 bases at V and 1 base at J, with 12 bases between. The sequenced patients had an expansion of CD8+CD57+ cells seen by flow cytometry. At blood sampling, none of the patients had yet received therapy. The sequencing input was sorted CD4+, CD8+, or CD8+CD57+ T cells (not recorded which) from PBMCs. The source is a human donor with aplastic anemia. This chain connects TRBV3-1 to TRBJ2-7; no definite D call. The CDR3 region has the DNA TGTGCCTCCCCGCCGGATTCCTACGAGCAGTACTTC. Residues: CASPPDSYEQYF.